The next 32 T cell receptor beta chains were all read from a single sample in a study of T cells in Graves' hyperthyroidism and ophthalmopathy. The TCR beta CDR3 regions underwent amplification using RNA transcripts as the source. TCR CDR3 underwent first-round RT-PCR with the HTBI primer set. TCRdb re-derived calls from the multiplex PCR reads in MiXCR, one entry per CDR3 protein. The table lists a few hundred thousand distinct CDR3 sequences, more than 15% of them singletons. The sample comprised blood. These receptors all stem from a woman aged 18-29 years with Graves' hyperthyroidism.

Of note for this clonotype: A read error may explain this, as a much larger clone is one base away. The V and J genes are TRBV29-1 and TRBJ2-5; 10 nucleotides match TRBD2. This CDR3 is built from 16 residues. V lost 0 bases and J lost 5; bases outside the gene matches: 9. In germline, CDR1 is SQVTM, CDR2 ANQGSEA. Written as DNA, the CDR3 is TGCAGCGTTGAAGACCCCGAGCGGGGGGGCCACGAGACCCAGTACTTC. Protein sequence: CSVEDPERGGHETQYF.

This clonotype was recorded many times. The CDR3 coding sequence is TGTGCCAGCAGCTTCCCGGGAGGCTTCGGCTACACCTTC. Its protein is CASSFPGGFGYTF. This sequence joins TRBV11-3 and TRBJ1-2; D is uncertain. V was shortened by 3 bases and J by 8 bases, with 13 bases between the two germline ends. Germline V gene sequence: CDR1 SGHNT, CDR2 YENEEA. This CDR3 region has 13 residues. The full variable domain, with the rest looked up from reference TRBV11-3 and TRBJ1-2, is EAGVVQSPRYKIIEKKQPVAFWCNPISGHNTLYWYLQNLGQGPELLIRYENEEAVDDSQLPKDRFSAERLKGVDSTLKIQPAELGDSAVYLCASSFPGGFGYTFGSGTRLTVV.

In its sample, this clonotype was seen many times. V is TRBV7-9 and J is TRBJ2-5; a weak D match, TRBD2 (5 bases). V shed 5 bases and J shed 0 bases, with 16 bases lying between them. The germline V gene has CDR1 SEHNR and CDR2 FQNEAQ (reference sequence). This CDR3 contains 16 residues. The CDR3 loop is CASSPSPRGDQETQYF. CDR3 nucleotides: TGTGCCAGCAGCCCTTCCCCCCGGGGAGACCAAGAGACCCAGTACTTC. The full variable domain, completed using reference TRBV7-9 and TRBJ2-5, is DTGVSQNPRHKITKRGQNVTFRCDPISEHNRLYWYRQTLGQGPEFLTYFQNEAQLEKSRLLSDRFSAERPKGSFSTLEIQRTEQGDSAMYLCASSPSPRGDQETQYFGPGTRLLVL.

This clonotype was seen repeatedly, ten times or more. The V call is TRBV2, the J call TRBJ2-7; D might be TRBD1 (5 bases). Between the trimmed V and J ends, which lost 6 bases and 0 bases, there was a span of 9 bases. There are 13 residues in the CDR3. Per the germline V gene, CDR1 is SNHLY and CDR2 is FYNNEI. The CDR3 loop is CASSRTYSYEQYF. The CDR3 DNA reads TGTGCCAGCAGCAGGACATACTCCTACGAGCAGTACTTC.

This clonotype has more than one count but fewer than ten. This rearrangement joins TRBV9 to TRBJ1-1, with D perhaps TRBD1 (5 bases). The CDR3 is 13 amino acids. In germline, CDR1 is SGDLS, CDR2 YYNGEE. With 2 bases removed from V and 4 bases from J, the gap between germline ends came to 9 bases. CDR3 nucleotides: TGTGCCAGCAGCGTCGCAGGGCCCACTGAAGCTTTCTTT. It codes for CASSVAGPTEAFF.

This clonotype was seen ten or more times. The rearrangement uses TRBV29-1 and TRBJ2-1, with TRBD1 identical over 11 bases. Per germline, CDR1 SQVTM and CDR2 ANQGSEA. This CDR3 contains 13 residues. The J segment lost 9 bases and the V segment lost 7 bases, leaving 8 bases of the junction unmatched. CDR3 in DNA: TGCAGCGCCTTCAAGGACAGGGGGCGTGAGCAGTTCTTC. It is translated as CSAFKDRGREQFF.

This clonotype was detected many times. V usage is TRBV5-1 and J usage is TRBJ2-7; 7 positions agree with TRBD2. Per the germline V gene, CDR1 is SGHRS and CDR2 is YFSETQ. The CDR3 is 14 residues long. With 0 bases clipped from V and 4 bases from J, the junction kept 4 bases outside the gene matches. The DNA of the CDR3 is TGCGCCAGCAGCTTGGCAGCGGGGCCGTACGAGCAGTACTTC. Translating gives CASSLAAGPYEQYF.

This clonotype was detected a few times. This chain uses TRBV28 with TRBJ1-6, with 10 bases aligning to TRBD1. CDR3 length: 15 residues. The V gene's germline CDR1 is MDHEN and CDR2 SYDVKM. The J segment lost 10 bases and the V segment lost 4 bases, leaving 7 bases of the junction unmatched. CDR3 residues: CASSSPGTGDSPLHF. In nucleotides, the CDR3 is TGTGCCAGCAGTTCTCCCGGGACAGGGGACTCACCCCTCCACTTT.

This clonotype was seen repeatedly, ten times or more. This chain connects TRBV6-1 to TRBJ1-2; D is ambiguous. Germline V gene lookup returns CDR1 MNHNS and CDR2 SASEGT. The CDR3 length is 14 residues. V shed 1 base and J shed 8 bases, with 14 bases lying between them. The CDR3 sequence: CASSEEEGIEGYTF. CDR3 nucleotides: TGTGCCAGCAGTGAAGAGGAGGGAATAGAGGGCTACACCTTC.

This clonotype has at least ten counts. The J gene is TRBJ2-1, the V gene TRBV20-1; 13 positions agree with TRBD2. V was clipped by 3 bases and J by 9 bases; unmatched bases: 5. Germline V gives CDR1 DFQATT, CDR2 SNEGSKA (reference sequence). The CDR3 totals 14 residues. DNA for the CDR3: TGCAGTGCTAGTGGACTAGCGGGAGTTGGTGAGCAGTTCTTC. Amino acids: CSASGLAGVGEQFF.

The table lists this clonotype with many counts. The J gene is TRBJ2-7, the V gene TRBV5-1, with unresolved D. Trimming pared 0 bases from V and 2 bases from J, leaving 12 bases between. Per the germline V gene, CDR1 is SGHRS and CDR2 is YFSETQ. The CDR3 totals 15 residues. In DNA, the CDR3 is TGCGCCAGCAGCTTGGGAACTGCCAATGCCTACGAGCAGTACTTC. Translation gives CASSLGTANAYEQYF.

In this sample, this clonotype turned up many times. As DNA, the CDR3 is TGCAGTGCACACCTGAACACTGAAGCTTTCTTT. This codes for CSAHLNTEAFF. The chain has TRBV20-1 and TRBJ1-1; D is unresolved. Trimming stripped 6 bases from V and 0 bases from J, with 5 bases between. This CDR3 comprises 11 residues. CDR1 is DFQATT, CDR2 SNEGSKA, per germline (reference sequence).

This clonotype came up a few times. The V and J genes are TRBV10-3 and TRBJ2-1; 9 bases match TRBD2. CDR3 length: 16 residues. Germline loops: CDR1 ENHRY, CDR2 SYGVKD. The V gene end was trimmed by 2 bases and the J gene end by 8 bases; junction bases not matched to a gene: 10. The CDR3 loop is CAISEPTSGFDHEQFF. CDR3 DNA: TGTGCCATCAGTGAGCCGACTAGCGGCTTCGACCATGAGCAGTTCTTC.

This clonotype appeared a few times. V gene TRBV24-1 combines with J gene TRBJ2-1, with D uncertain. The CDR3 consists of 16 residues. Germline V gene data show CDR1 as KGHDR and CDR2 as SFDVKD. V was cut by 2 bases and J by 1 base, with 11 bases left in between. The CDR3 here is CATSDSLPGSYNEQFF. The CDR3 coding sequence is TGTGCCACCAGTGATTCTCTCCCTGGGTCCTACAATGAGCAGTTCTTC.

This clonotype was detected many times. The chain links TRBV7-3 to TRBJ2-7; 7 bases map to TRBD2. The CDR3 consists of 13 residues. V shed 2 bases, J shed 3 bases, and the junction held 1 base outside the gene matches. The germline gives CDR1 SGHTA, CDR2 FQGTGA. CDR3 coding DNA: TGTGCCAGCAGCTTATTAGCGGGCTACGAGCAGTACTTC. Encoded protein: CASSLLAGYEQYF.

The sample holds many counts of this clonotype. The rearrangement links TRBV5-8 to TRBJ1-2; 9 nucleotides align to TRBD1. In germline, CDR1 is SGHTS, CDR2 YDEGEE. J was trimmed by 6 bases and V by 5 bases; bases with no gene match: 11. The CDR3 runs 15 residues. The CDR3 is CASSNGQGNTDGYTF. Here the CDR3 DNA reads TGTGCCAGCAGTAATGGACAGGGGAATACGGATGGCTACACCTTC.

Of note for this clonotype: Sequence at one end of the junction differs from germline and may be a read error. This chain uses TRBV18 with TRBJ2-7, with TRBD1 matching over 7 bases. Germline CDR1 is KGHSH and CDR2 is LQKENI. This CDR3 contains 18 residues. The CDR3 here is CASTPVRTGRKPSYEQYF. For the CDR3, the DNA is TGTGCCAGCACACCAGTGCGGACAGGAAGGAAGCCCTCCTACGAGCAGTACTTC.

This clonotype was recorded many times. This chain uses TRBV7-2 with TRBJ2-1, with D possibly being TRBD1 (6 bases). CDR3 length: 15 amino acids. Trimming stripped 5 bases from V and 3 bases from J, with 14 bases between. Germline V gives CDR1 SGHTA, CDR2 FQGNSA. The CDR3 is CASSTTGSNYNEQFF. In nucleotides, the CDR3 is TGTGCCAGCAGCACCACAGGGTCCAACTACAATGAGCAGTTCTTC.

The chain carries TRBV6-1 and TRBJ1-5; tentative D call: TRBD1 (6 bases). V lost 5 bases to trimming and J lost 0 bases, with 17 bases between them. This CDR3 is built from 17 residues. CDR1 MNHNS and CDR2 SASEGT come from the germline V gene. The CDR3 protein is CASSSSQGAYSNQPQHF. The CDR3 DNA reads TGTGCCAGCAGTTCTTCACAGGGTGCGTATAGCAATCAGCCCCAGCATTTT.

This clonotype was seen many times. CDR3 in DNA: TGTGCCACCAGTGATACGACAGGGGCTGAAGCTTTCTTT. It specifies CATSDTTGAEAFF. V usage is TRBV24-1 and J usage is TRBJ1-1, with 8 bases aligning to TRBD1. The germline V gene has CDR1 KGHDR and CDR2 SFDVKD. The CDR3 sequence is 13 residues long. With V trimmed by 3 bases and J by 6 bases, 2 bases remained unmatched.

CDR3 residues: CSAKKNTGELFF. The CDR3 bases are TGCAGTGCTAAGAAGAACACCGGGGAGCTGTTTTTT. The rearrangement links TRBV20-1 to TRBJ2-2; unclear D gene. CDR3 size: 12 residues. The V gene lost 4 bases and the J gene lost 1 base, with 4 bases spanning the gap. Germline V gene data show CDR1 as DFQATT and CDR2 as SNEGSKA (reference sequence).

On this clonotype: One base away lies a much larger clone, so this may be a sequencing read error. CDR3 residues: CASSAGGGYNELFF. The CDR3 DNA reads TGTGCCAGCAGCGCAGGGGGGGGCTACAATGAGCTGTTCTTC. The chain has TRBV7-3 and TRBJ2-1; D could derive from TRBD1 or TRBD2 (7 bases each). CDR1 is SGHTA and CDR2 is FQGTGA in the germline V gene. This CDR3 contains 14 residues.

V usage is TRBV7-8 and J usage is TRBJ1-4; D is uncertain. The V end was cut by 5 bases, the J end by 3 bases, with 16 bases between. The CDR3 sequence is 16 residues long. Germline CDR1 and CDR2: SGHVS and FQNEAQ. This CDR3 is CASSTSRVRPNEKLFF. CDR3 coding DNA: TGTGCCAGCAGCACGTCGCGGGTCAGACCTAATGAAAAACTGTTTTTT.

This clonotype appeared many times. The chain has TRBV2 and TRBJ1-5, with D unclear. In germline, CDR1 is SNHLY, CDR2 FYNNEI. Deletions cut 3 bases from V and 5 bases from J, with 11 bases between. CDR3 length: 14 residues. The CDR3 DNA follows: TGTGCCAGCAGTGACACCAGGCGGGATCAGCCCCAGCATTTT. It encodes CASSDTRRDQPQHF.

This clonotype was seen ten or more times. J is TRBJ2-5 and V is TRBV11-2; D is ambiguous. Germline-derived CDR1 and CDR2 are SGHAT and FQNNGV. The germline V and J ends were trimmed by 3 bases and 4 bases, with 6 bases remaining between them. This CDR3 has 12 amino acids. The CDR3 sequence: CASSFYGETQYF. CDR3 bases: TGTGCCAGCAGCTTTTACGGAGAGACCCAGTACTTC.

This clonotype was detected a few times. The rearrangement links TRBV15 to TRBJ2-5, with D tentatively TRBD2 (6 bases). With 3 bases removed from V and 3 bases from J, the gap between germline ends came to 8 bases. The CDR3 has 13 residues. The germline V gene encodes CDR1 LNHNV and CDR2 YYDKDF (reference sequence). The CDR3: CATSRGGEETQYF. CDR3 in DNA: TGTGCCACCAGCAGGGGGGGAGAAGAGACCCAGTACTTC.

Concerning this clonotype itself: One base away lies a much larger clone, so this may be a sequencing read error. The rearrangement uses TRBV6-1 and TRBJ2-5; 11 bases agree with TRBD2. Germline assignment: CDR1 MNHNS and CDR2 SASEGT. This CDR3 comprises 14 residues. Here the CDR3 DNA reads TGTGCCACCAAGACTAGCGGGGAGAGGAAGACCCAGCACTTC. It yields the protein CATKTSGERKTQHF.

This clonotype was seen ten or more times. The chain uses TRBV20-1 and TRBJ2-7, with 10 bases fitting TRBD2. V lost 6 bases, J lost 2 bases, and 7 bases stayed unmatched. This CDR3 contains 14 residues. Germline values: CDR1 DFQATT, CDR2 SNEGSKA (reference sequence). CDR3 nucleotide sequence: TGCAGTGCAATACTAGCGGGGTTTCCCTACGAGCAGTACTTC. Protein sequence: CSAILAGFPYEQYF.

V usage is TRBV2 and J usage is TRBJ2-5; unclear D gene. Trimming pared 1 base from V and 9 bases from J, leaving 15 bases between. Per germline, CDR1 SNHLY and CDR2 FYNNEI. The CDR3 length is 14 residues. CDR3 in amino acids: CASSEGGGSSAQYF. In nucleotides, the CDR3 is TGTGCCAGCAGTGAAGGGGGTGGCAGTTCGGCCCAGTACTTC.

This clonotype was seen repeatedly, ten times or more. In nucleotides, the CDR3 is TGCAGTGCGCGGACTAGCGTTGAGCAGTTCTTC. Translation gives CSARTSVEQFF. The rearrangement uses TRBV20-1 and TRBJ2-1; TRBD2 aligns across 9 bases. This CDR3 is 11 amino acids long. Germline V gene data show CDR1 as DFQATT and CDR2 as SNEGSKA (reference sequence). V lost 6 bases and J lost 9; bases outside the gene matches: 3.

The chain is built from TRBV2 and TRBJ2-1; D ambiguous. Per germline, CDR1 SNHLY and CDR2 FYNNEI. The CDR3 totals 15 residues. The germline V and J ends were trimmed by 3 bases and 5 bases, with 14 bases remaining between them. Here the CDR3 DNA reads TGTGCCAGCAGTGAGTGGGAACTAATCCACAATGAGCAGTTCTTC. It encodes CASSEWELIHNEQFF.

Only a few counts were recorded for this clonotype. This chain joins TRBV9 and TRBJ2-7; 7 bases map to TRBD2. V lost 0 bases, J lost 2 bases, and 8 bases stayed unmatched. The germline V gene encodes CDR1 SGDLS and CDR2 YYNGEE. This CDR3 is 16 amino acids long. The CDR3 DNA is TGTGCCAGCAGCGTAGGCGGGAGTTCTAGGACCTACGAGCAGTACTTC. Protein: CASSVGGSSRTYEQYF. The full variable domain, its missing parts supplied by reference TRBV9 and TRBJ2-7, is DSGVTQTPKHLITATGQRVTLRCSPRSGDLSVYWYQQSLDQGLQFLIQYYNGEERAKGNILERFSAQQFPDLHSELNLSSLELGDSALYFCASSVGGSSRTYEQYFGPGTRLTVT.